These 29 T cell receptor beta chains share one sample of origin, sequenced in a study of blood T cell repertoires in COVID-19. The table came from immunoSEQ multiplex PCR; TCRdb's copy has only in-frame clones and leaves some out. The table has around 100,000 clones, roughly nine tenths seen once. Sequencing was performed on peripheral blood. Receptors originate from a man in his 60s with COVID-19, enrolled during active disease.

V gene TRBV2 combines with J gene TRBJ1-1, with D perhaps TRBD1 (6 bases). Deletions cut 5 bases from V and 0 bases from J, with 16 bases between. The germline CDR1 and CDR2 sequences are SNHLY and FYNNEI. This CDR3 is built from 16 residues. Written as DNA, the CDR3 is TGTGCCAGCAGTTTCAACAGGGAAAGCATGAACACTGAAGCTTTCTTT. The encoded protein is CASSFNRESMNTEAFF.

This chain links TRBV11-2 with TRBJ2-1, with 14 bases identical to TRBD2. This CDR3 comprises 16 residues. V shed 4 bases, J shed 6 bases, and the junction held 5 bases outside the gene matches. Germline loops: CDR1 SGHAT, CDR2 FQNNGV. CDR3 sequence reads: CASSSGTSGSFNEQFF. Here the CDR3 DNA reads TGTGCCAGCAGCTCAGGGACTAGCGGGAGTTTCAATGAGCAGTTCTTC.

The chain employs TRBV5-5 and TRBJ1-4, with TRBD1 matching 10 bases. Trimming cost V 4 bases and J 4 bases; bases outside gene matches: 4. Germline CDR1 reads SGHKS; CDR2 reads YYEKEE (reference sequence). This CDR3 is built from 15 residues. The CDR3: CASSPGDRGNEKLFF. The CDR3 nucleotides read TGTGCCAGCAGCCCGGGGGACAGGGGTAATGAAAAACTGTTTTTT.

The gene calls are TRBV5-1 and TRBJ2-2, with 7 positions matching TRBD2. J lost 2 bases, V lost 5 bases, and 6 bases had no gene match. In germline, CDR1 is SGHRS, CDR2 YFSETQ. The CDR3 has 15 residues. DNA of the CDR3: TGCGCCAGCAGTGCGGGAGTGGGCAACACCGGGGAGCTGTTTTTT. This encodes CASSAGVGNTGELFF.

Here the CDR3 DNA reads TGTGCCAGCAGCTTTGGAGCGGAGCAAGCCTACGAGCAGTACTTC. This gives the protein CASSFGAEQAYEQYF. The genes are TRBV11-3 and TRBJ2-7; D possibly corresponds to TRBD2 (5 bases). The germline V gene encodes CDR1 SGHNT and CDR2 YENEEA. With 3 bases removed from V and 2 bases from J, the gap between germline ends came to 14 bases. This CDR3 comprises 15 residues.

The chain joins TRBV11-3 to TRBJ2-1; TRBD2 agrees at 8 bases. Unmatched junction bases numbered 7, after V lost 5 bases and J lost 7 bases. The CDR3 is 14 amino acids. The germline gives CDR1 SGHNT, CDR2 YENEEA. CDR3 sequence reads: CASSPGGTRNEQFF. In DNA form, the CDR3 reads TGTGCCAGCAGCCCGGGGGGGACTCGGAATGAGCAGTTCTTC.

J is TRBJ2-7 and V is TRBV5-1, with 11 bases fitting TRBD1. Germline V gene sequence: CDR1 SGHRS, CDR2 YFSETQ. The V gene end was trimmed by 2 bases and the J gene end by 3 bases; junction bases not matched to a gene: 10. This CDR3 spans 17 amino acids. CDR3 in amino acids: CASSFRVGTGGFYEQYF. The DNA for the CDR3 is TGCGCCAGCAGCTTTCGGGTTGGGACAGGGGGGTTCTACGAGCAGTACTTC.

The chain has TRBV7-3 and TRBJ2-5; weak D call: TRBD1 (6 bases). The V gene's germline CDR1 is SGHTA and CDR2 FQGTGA. With 0 bases removed from V and 4 bases from J, the gap between germline ends came to 12 bases. The CDR3 is 15 residues long. The CDR3 region is CASSLTGGLGETQYF. DNA for the CDR3: TGTGCCAGCAGCTTAACTGGGGGCCTTGGAGAGACCCAGTACTTC.

In this sample, this clone turned up once. J is TRBJ1-1 and V is TRBV27; 8 bases line up with TRBD1. Germline CDR1 reads MNHEY; CDR2 reads SMNVEV (reference sequence). The CDR3 consists of 14 residues. Unmatched junction bases numbered 12, after V lost 5 bases and J lost 10 bases. CDR3 nucleotide sequence: TGTGCCAGCAGTGCAGAGACAGGGGTTAGCGTAGCTTTCTTT. This gives the protein CASSAETGVSVAFF.

This clone showed up just once. J is TRBJ1-6 and V is TRBV5-1; D is uncertain. The V end was cut by 1 base, the J end by 6 bases, with 11 bases between. The CDR3 loop spans 15 amino acids. CDR1 is SGHRS and CDR2 is YFSETQ in the germline V gene. CDR3 coding DNA: TGCGCCAGCAGCTTGTCGTCCCCTCTTAATTCACCCCTCCACTTT. Residues: CASSLSSPLNSPLHF.

This chain joins TRBV10-3 and TRBJ1-2; D is uncertain. The CDR3 covers 14 residues. Germline values: CDR1 ENHRY, CDR2 SYGVKD. Trimming took 11 bases from V and 8 from J, leaving 24 bases between them. CDR3 amino acids: CAAKSGDVAWGYTF. The CDR3, as DNA: TGTGCCGCAAAAAGCGGGGATGTGGCGTGGGGCTACACCTTC.

V and J are TRBV28 and TRBJ1-5; D gene unclear. The CDR3 contains 12 residues. V lost 7 bases to trimming and J lost 9 bases, with 13 bases between them. The germline gives CDR1 MDHEN, CDR2 SYDVKM. CDR3 amino acids: CASNSGPRPQHF. The CDR3 nucleotides are TGTGCCAGCAACTCAGGCCCCCGGCCCCAGCATTTT.

The J gene is TRBJ2-1, the V gene TRBV7-6; TRBD2 aligns across 9 bases. Trimming took 5 bases from V and 2 from J; bases not matched to a gene: 7. CDR3 size: 16 residues. Germline V gives CDR1 SGHVS, CDR2 FNYEAQ. The CDR3 spells CASSARLADPYNEQFF. CDR3 sequence (DNA): TGTGCCAGCAGCGCCCGACTAGCGGACCCCTACAATGAGCAGTTCTTC.

This chain joins TRBV10-3 and TRBJ2-1, with D possibly matching TRBD2 (5 bases). CDR3 length: 12 amino acids. V was pared by 3 bases and J by 10 bases, with 10 bases between. Germline V gives CDR1 ENHRY, CDR2 SYGVKD. The CDR3 DNA sequence: TGTGCCATCAGTGACCTGCCGGGGGAGCAGTTCTTC. Translating it yields CAISDLPGEQFF.

Relative to its sample, this clone is medium-sized. The chain joins TRBV30 to TRBJ2-7, with TRBD1 matching 8 bases. Germline CDR1 GTSNPN, CDR2 SVGIG (reference sequence). CDR3 length equals 14 residues. Germline trimming cut 2 bases from V and 9 bases from J; bases unmatched to any gene: 12. The CDR3 DNA follows: TGTGCCTGGAGTCTCGGGACAGGCCTAATAGTGCAGTACTTC. This gives the protein CAWSLGTGLIVQYF.

The chain has TRBV6-5 and TRBJ2-7, with 7 bases fitting TRBD1. The germline V gene has CDR1 MNHEY and CDR2 SVGAGI. Unmatched junction bases numbered 9, after V lost 5 bases and J lost 2 bases. CDR3 length equals 15 residues. This CDR3 reads CASSHDRDRTYEQYF. The CDR3 region has the DNA TGTGCCAGCAGTCACGACCGGGACAGAACCTACGAGCAGTACTTC.

The rearrangement joins TRBV4-1 to TRBJ2-2; D may be TRBD1 (5 bases). The CDR3 extends over 15 amino acids. V was shortened by 1 base and J by 1 base, with 7 bases between the two germline ends. The germline V gene encodes CDR1 MGHRA and CDR2 YSYEKL. The CDR3 coding sequence is TGCGCCAGCAGCCAAGGTGACAGGAACACCGGGGAGCTGTTTTTT. This encodes CASSQGDRNTGELFF.

This sequence joins TRBV25-1 and TRBJ2-3, with 7 bases fitting TRBD2. Germline assignment: CDR1 MGHDK and CDR2 SYGVNS. V was clipped by 7 bases and J by 3 bases; unmatched bases: 4. This CDR3 is 13 amino acids long. In DNA form, the CDR3 reads TGTGCCAGCACTTTGCGGGAGACAGATACGCAGTATTTT. Its protein is CASTLRETDTQYF.

This chain joins TRBV19 and TRBJ2-4; 8 bases map to TRBD1. This CDR3 is built from 13 residues. J lost 10 bases, V lost 1 base, and 3 bases had no gene match. The germline gives CDR1 LNHDA, CDR2 SQIVND (reference sequence). Written as DNA, the CDR3 is TGTGCCAGTAGTATAGCCAACAGGGGGATTCAGTACTTC. Its protein is CASSIANRGIQYF.

In the case of this clone: Other DNA variants within this sample encode the same CDR3. This sequence joins TRBV19 and TRBJ2-7, with a possible D match to TRBD2 (6 bases). V dropped 3 bases and J dropped 0 bases, with 9 bases sitting between them. CDR1 is LNHDA and CDR2 is SQIVND in the germline V gene (reference sequence). The CDR3 consists of 14 residues. The CDR3 nucleotides are TGTGCCAGTAGTATCGGAGGGAGCTCCTACGAGCAGTACTTC. Translating it yields CASSIGGSSYEQYF.

The chain is built from TRBV4-1 and TRBJ2-3; D possibly corresponds to TRBD1 (5 bases). The CDR3 is 17 residues long. Germline V gene data show CDR1 as MGHRA and CDR2 as YSYEKL. V lost 0 bases to trimming and J lost 0 bases, with 13 bases between them. DNA of the CDR3: TGCGCCAGCAGCCAAGATAGTACAGGCCTTAGCACAGATACGCAGTATTTT. Translating it yields CASSQDSTGLSTDTQYF.

V usage is TRBV6-6 and J usage is TRBJ1-1; 10 bases align to TRBD1. Germline V gene data show CDR1 as MNHNY and CDR2 as SVGAGI (reference sequence). The CDR3 runs 15 residues. The ends lost 4 bases at V and 11 bases at J; junction bases unmatched: 13. CDR3 in DNA: TGTGCCAGCAGTTTACCGGGACAGGGGTCCGGATGGGCTTTCTTT. Protein sequence: CASSLPGQGSGWAFF.

V is TRBV2 and J is TRBJ2-5; D possibly corresponds to TRBD1 (6 bases). V lost 4 bases, J lost 0 bases, and 12 bases lay in between. The germline CDR1 and CDR2 sequences are SNHLY and FYNNEI. The CDR3 totals 15 residues. The CDR3, as DNA: TGTGCCAGCAGTGGCCAGGGGACGTACCAAGAGACCCAGTACTTC. Translating it yields CASSGQGTYQETQYF.

A few counts support this clone. The rearrangement links TRBV27 to TRBJ2-7, with TRBD1 matching over 11 bases. Trimming took 3 bases from V and 2 from J; bases not matched to a gene: 0. There are 14 residues in the CDR3. Germline values: CDR1 MNHEY, CDR2 SMNVEV (reference sequence). The CDR3 loop reads CASSLGQGAYEQYF. In DNA form, the CDR3 reads TGTGCCAGCAGTTTGGGACAGGGGGCCTACGAGCAGTACTTC.

The rearrangement joins TRBV19 to TRBJ1-2; TRBD1 agrees at 8 bases. Germline loops: CDR1 LNHDA, CDR2 SQIVND (reference sequence). After removal of 7 bases from V and 4 bases from J, the junction contained 5 bases not matched to a gene. The CDR3 sequence is 13 residues long. This chain's CDR3 is CASTGTGSYGYTF. CDR3 DNA sequence: TGTGCCAGTACCGGGACAGGCTCCTATGGCTACACCTTC.

This clone was observed once. V usage is TRBV4-1 and J usage is TRBJ2-5, with D tentatively TRBD1 (6 bases). This CDR3 is built from 15 residues. CDR1 and CDR2 from the germline V gene are MGHRA and YSYEKL. Trimming cost V 0 bases and J 4 bases, with 12 bases left between them. The DNA of the CDR3 is TGCGCCAGCAGCCAAGAAACCAGGGGAGTAGAGACCCAGTACTTC. Translated: CASSQETRGVETQYF.

The genes are TRBV28 and TRBJ1-1; the match to TRBD1 covers 7 bases. After removal of 5 bases from V and 1 base from J, the junction contained 7 bases not matched to a gene. This CDR3 contains 15 residues. Germline lookup yields CDR1 MDHEN and CDR2 SYDVKM. For the CDR3, the DNA is TGTGCCAGCAGTGGAAGACAGGGAACGAACACTGAAGCTTTCTTT. This sequence encodes CASSGRQGTNTEAFF.

This clone has a handful of counts. The chain is built from TRBV19 and TRBJ2-1; D may be TRBD2 (5 bases). CDR3 length: 15 amino acids. Germline V gene lookup returns CDR1 LNHDA and CDR2 SQIVND (reference sequence). Trimming cost V 7 bases and J 0 bases, with 13 bases left between them. The CDR3 loop is CASNREFGSYNEQFF. The CDR3, as DNA: TGTGCCAGTAACCGGGAATTTGGCTCCTACAATGAGCAGTTCTTC.

The rearrangement joins TRBV7-9 to TRBJ1-6; a possible D gene is TRBD1 (5 bases). The ends were cut back, 5 bases at V and 9 bases at J, with 14 bases in the middle. The CDR3 has 14 amino acids. CDR1 and CDR2 (germline): SEHNR, FQNEAQ (reference sequence). The CDR3 DNA follows: TGTGCCAGCAGCCCCTCAGCCGGGGGTTCACCCCTCCACTTT. Translating it yields CASSPSAGGSPLHF.